Shown below are 23 T cell receptor beta chains from a single sample sequenced in a study of blood T cell repertoires in COVID-19. Assay used: immunoSEQ multiplex PCR; TCRdb lists only in-frame clones, some missing. The table shows tens of thousands of clones, with about 83% occurring only once. The source material was peripheral blood. The receptors originated from a human donor in a cohort sampled during active COVID-19.

The rearrangement links TRBV5-1 to TRBJ2-2, with D possibly TRBD1 on 6 matching bases. This CDR3 spans 18 amino acids. Between the trimmed V and J ends, which lost 4 bases and 1 base, there was a span of 20 bases. Per germline, CDR1 SGHRS and CDR2 YFSETQ. CDR3 nucleotide sequence: TGCGCCAGCAGCCATGAGGCGCAGGGGCATTTGAACACCGGGGAGCTGTTTTTT. It codes for CASSHEAQGHLNTGELFF.

V and J are TRBV27 and TRBJ2-2; D is uncertain. The V end lost 4 bases, the J end lost 4 bases, and 13 bases lay between the germline ends. Germline-derived CDR1 and CDR2 are MNHEY and SMNVEV (reference sequence). There are 15 residues in the CDR3. The CDR3 is CASSYEPGPTGELFF. The CDR3 nucleotides are TGTGCCAGCAGTTATGAGCCAGGCCCCACCGGGGAGCTGTTTTTT.

By sample fraction, this clone is large (0.1 to 1%). The chain couples TRBV28 to TRBJ2-2, with 12 bases that match TRBD2. The J segment lost 5 bases and the V segment lost 2 bases, leaving 3 bases of the junction unmatched. This CDR3 has 16 amino acids. From germline, CDR1 is MDHEN and CDR2 SYDVKM. CDR3 residues: CASSLRTSGDTGELFF. CDR3 nucleotide sequence: TGTGCCAGCAGTTTACGGACTAGCGGGGATACCGGGGAGCTGTTTTTT.

The genes are TRBV19 and TRBJ2-2; the D gene is possibly TRBD2 (6 bases). V was cut by 6 bases and J by 6 bases, with 17 bases left in between. Looked up from germline, CDR1 is LNHDA and CDR2 is SQIVND (reference sequence). The CDR3 has 15 amino acids. This chain's CDR3 is CASREGVADPGELFF. Written as DNA, the CDR3 is TGTGCCAGTAGGGAGGGAGTAGCTGATCCCGGGGAGCTGTTTTTT.

The chain has TRBV28 and TRBJ1-5; D is undetermined. The CDR3 runs to 14 residues. Germline loops: CDR1 MDHEN, CDR2 SYDVKM. V was cut by 7 bases and J by 6 bases, with 16 bases left in between. CDR3 sequence reads: CASKRGGSGQPQHF. DNA for the CDR3: TGTGCCAGCAAGAGAGGAGGGTCTGGTCAGCCCCAGCATTTT.

The V call is TRBV7-8, the J call TRBJ2-1, with 7 bases aligning to TRBD1. V shed 0 bases and J 7 bases; nucleotides not matched to a gene: 9. The CDR3 is made up of 16 amino acids. Per the germline V gene, CDR1 is SGHVS and CDR2 is FQNEAQ. The CDR3 here is CASSLARGRPTNEQFF. DNA of the CDR3: TGTGCCAGCAGCTTAGCTAGGGGGCGCCCCACTAATGAGCAGTTCTTC.

This chain links TRBV30 with TRBJ2-2; TRBD2 matches 9 bases. V shed 5 bases, J shed 3 bases, and the junction held 4 bases outside the gene matches. This CDR3 contains 14 residues. The V gene's germline CDR1 is GTSNPN and CDR2 SVGIG (reference sequence). CDR3 bases: TGTGCCTGGCGCGGGGGGGCTGACACCGGGGAGCTGTTTTTT. Protein product: CAWRGGADTGELFF.

The V call is TRBV5-6, the J call TRBJ2-3; 12 bases agree with TRBD2. Germline V gene data show CDR1 as SGHDT and CDR2 as YYEEEE. The J segment lost 6 bases and the V segment lost 4 bases, leaving 3 bases of the junction unmatched. The CDR3 is 14 residues long. The CDR3 DNA reads TGTGCCAGCAGCCGGACTAGCGGGATGGATACGCAGTATTTT. This translates into CASSRTSGMDTQYF.

The V gene is TRBV6-2 or TRBV6-3, the J gene TRBJ2-7, with 11 nucleotides matching TRBD1. Germline V gene lookup returns CDR1 MNHEY and CDR2 SVGEGT. The CDR3 is made up of 17 amino acids. V was clipped by 6 bases and J by 3 bases; unmatched bases: 13. The CDR3 nucleotides read TGTGCCAGCAGCCCGGGACAGGGGGTTCGGACGGTCTACGAGCAGTACTTC. Amino acids: CASSPGQGVRTVYEQYF.

The chain links TRBV12-2 to TRBJ2-5; the DNA was not compared with TRBD2, the D call given in the table. TRBV12-2 counts as a pseudogene. CDR3 size: 14 residues. CDR3 nucleotide sequence: TGTGCAAGTCGCTTCGCCGGGGTCCAAGAGACCCAGTACTTC. It codes for CASRFAGVQETQYF.

V and J are TRBV5-8 and TRBJ1-6; tentative D call: TRBD1 (6 bases). With 4 bases removed from V and 9 bases from J, the gap between germline ends came to 14 bases. The CDR3 is 14 residues long. Per germline, CDR1 SGHTS and CDR2 YDEGEE. The CDR3: CASSRKDSISPLHF. As DNA, the CDR3 is TGTGCCAGCAGCCGAAAGGACAGCATTTCACCCCTCCACTTT.

The chain combines TRBV5-6 with TRBJ2-7, with D perhaps TRBD1 (5 bases). The CDR3 totals 15 residues. Germline loops: CDR1 SGHDT, CDR2 YYEEEE. V gave up 7 bases and J gave up 3 bases, with 20 bases separating them. The CDR3, as DNA: TGTGCCAGCCGTACCGACAGAACAGGCCTCTACGAGCAGTACTTC. It encodes CASRTDRTGLYEQYF. The full variable domain, completed using reference TRBV5-6 and TRBJ2-7, is DAGVTQSPTHLIKTRGQQVTLRCSPKSGHDTVSWYQQALGQGPQFIFQYYEEEERQRGNFPDRFSGHQFPNYSSELNVNALLLGDSALYLCASRTDRTGLYEQYFGPGTRLTVT.

This chain joins TRBV5-5 and TRBJ2-2; D might be TRBD2 (6 bases). CDR3 length: 14 residues. V was cut by 1 base and J by 5 bases, with 9 bases left in between. The V gene's germline CDR1 is SGHKS and CDR2 YYEKEE (reference sequence). In DNA form, the CDR3 reads TGTGCCAGCAGCTTGACTAGCTTTACCGGGGAGCTGTTTTTT. Translation: CASSLTSFTGELFF.

The CDR3 DNA reads as TGTGCCAGCAGCCCGTGGGAGTGGAGTAGCGGGAGGGGGGAGACCCAGTACTTC. It is translated as CASSPWEWSSGRGETQYF. The chain combines TRBV3-1 (or the pseudogene TRBV3-2) with TRBJ2-5; the match to TRBD2 covers 11 bases. The CDR3 has 18 amino acids. The ends lost 4 bases at V and 5 bases at J; junction bases unmatched: 15. Germline V gene sequence: CDR1 LGHDT, CDR2 YNNKEL (reference sequence).

The V gene is TRBV28, the J gene TRBJ1-1, with D unclear. This CDR3 spans 14 amino acids. V lost 5 bases to trimming and J lost 3 bases, with 13 bases between them. The germline gives CDR1 MDHEN, CDR2 SYDVKM. The CDR3 DNA follows: TGTGCCAGCAGTGACCCCGGGAGGGACACTGAAGCTTTCTTT. Protein: CASSDPGRDTEAFF. The full variable domain, rest sourced from reference TRBV28 and TRBJ1-1, is DVKVTQSSRYLVKRTGEKVFLECVQDMDHENMFWYRQDPGLGLRLIYFSYDVKMKEKGDIPEGYSVSREKKERFSLILESASTNQTSMYLCASSDPGRDTEAFFGQGTRLTVV.

The chain links TRBV28 to TRBJ2-1, with TRBD2 matching 7 bases. Unmatched junction bases numbered 7, after V lost 6 bases and J lost 2 bases. CDR1 is MDHEN and CDR2 is SYDVKM in the germline V gene. This CDR3 region has 15 residues. CDR3 loop: CASSLATSAYNEQFF. CDR3 in DNA: TGTGCCAGCAGCCTGGCTACTAGCGCCTACAATGAGCAGTTCTTC.

CDR3 amino acids: CAWSADRGWQYF. In DNA form, the CDR3 reads TGTGCCTGGAGTGCGGATAGGGGGTGGCAGTACTTC. This chain joins TRBV30 and TRBJ2-7; tentatively, D is TRBD1 (6 bases). Deletions cut 1 base from V and 9 bases from J, with 13 bases between. The CDR3 runs to 12 residues. Germline V CDR1 and CDR2: GTSNPN, SVGIG (reference sequence).

The chain employs TRBV9 and TRBJ1-6, with a tentative D call TRBD1 (6 bases). V was cut by 3 bases and J by 5 bases, with 12 bases left in between. The germline gives CDR1 SGDLS, CDR2 YYNGEE. The CDR3 sequence is 15 residues long. The CDR3 DNA reads TGTGCCAGCAGCGAGAGACAGGCGAATAATTCACCCCTCCACTTT. Its translation is CASSERQANNSPLHF.

The chain carries TRBV7-2 and TRBJ1-5; 10 positions agree with TRBD1. Germline V lookup: CDR1 SGHTA, CDR2 FQGNSA. This CDR3 is built from 15 residues. Unmatched junction bases numbered 7, after V lost 5 bases and J lost 6 bases. As DNA, the CDR3 is TGTGCCAGCAGCCCCCAGGACAGGGGGGTTCAGCCCCAGCATTTT. Translating it yields CASSPQDRGVQPQHF.

This rearrangement joins TRBV6-6 to TRBJ1-2; possibly TRBD1 for D (5 bases). This CDR3 is 13 amino acids long. The germline V gene encodes CDR1 MNHNY and CDR2 SVGAGI (reference sequence). V shed 2 bases and J shed 6 bases, with 10 bases lying between them. In DNA, the CDR3 is TGTGCCAGCAGTTACCAGACAGTCGATGGCTACACCTTC. It specifies CASSYQTVDGYTF.

This sequence joins TRBV19 and TRBJ2-7; a weak D match, TRBD1 (5 bases). The V and J ends lost 3 bases and 0 bases respectively, with 9 bases between them. The CDR3 runs to 14 residues. Germline CDR1 reads LNHDA; CDR2 reads SQIVND (reference sequence). The CDR3 DNA follows: TGTGCCAGTAGTATTGACAGTGTCTCCTACGAGCAGTACTTC. It is translated as CASSIDSVSYEQYF.

This clone was counted ten times or more. The rearrangement joins TRBV6-2 or TRBV6-3 to TRBJ2-7, with D tentatively TRBD1 (6 bases). The germline CDR1 and CDR2 sequences are MNHEY and SVGEGT. The CDR3 covers 16 residues. V was clipped by 6 bases and J by 2 bases, with 20 bases between them. The CDR3 DNA reads as TGTGCCAGCAGCCGCTTCGGGACACTACAGGCCTACGAGCAGTACTTC. Amino acids: CASSRFGTLQAYEQYF.

This sequence joins TRBV4-3 and TRBJ1-1; 10 bases are shared with TRBD1. Trimming removed 3 bases from V and 4 bases from J; junction bases left unmatched: 2. Germline V lookup: CDR1 LGHNA, CDR2 YSLEER. This CDR3 contains 14 residues. The CDR3 sequence: CASSHGQGGTEAFF. The CDR3 region has the DNA TGCGCCAGCAGCCACGGACAGGGGGGCACTGAAGCTTTCTTT.